What follows is one T cell receptor (beta chain) and its context. The antigen it binds to is not known. No base-level quality is on record; no much larger clone is a single base apart. This sample was taken from a study of OX40 agonist ivuxolimab in advanced cancers. In terms of the full investigation: The costimulatory receptor OX40 (CD134) was targeted by ivuxolimab, a fully human IgG2 agonistic monoclonal antibody. In the dose-escalation cohort, 82.7% of patients were male, and the mean age was approximately 60 years, with a range of 23 to 79. Among the 52 dose-escalation patients, about 19 had hepatocellular carcinoma, around 15 melanoma, 9 renal cell carcinoma and 9 head and neck cancer. Prior anti-PD-1, anti-PD-L1 or anti-CTLA-4 therapy was permitted, and checkpoint inhibitors had been received by 30% to 40% of dose-escalation patients. The purpose of peripheral TCRbeta sequencing was to test whether ivuxolimab changed TCR sequence diversity and led to clonal T-cell expansion. The monotherapy dose-escalation portion (N = 52 patients) of the phase I ivuxolimab trial is reported in the paper. Intravenous ivuxolimab was administered to patients every 2 weeks at six dose levels: 0.01, 0.1, 0.3, 1.5, 3 and 10 mg/kg. Partial responses occurred in three dose-escalation patients: two with cutaneous melanoma and one with hepatocellular carcinoma.

Beyond this particular receptor, the publication reports: Clonal expansion of both CD4+ and CD8+ blood T cells was observed from baseline to week 6 at doses 0.1 to 3.0 mg/kg. Low levels of normalized T-cell clonal expansion were also seen in some patients who did not respond. After ivuxolimab, expanded clones were on average more numerous among CD8+ T cells than among CD4+ T cells. Antigen specificity was not determined for the clonally expanded peripheral T cells. In the 0.1-3.0 mg/kg groups, partial responders had among the lowest normalized peripheral clonal expansion, particularly in CD8+ T cells.

Patients with autoimmune disease history or receiving systemic immunosuppression were excluded from the trial. Peripheral blood for TCR sequencing was collected from all dose cohorts at baseline, on cycle 4 day 1, and on cycle 7 day 1. The samples were drawn from a first-in-human, open-label, multicenter phase I dose-escalation trial of ivuxolimab. Adults with locally advanced or metastatic head and neck squamous cell, hepatocellular, melanoma or renal cell carcinoma were enrolled in the trial. Before TCR sequencing, CD4+ T cells and CD8+ T cells were sorted from peripheral blood as separate populations. The CDR3 spans 15 residues, from the cysteine through the phenylalanine. Of the read, only the CDR3 DNA is kept; its 45 bases are in frame from base 1. V sheds 2 bases and J sheds 2 bases, leaving 11 bases between their ends. CDR1 is given as MNHEY and CDR2 as SMNVEV, both from the germline V gene (reference sequence).

To sequence the TCRbeta CDR3 region, genomic DNA was isolated from the sorted cells. The immunoSEQ Assay was used to sequence the TCRbeta CDR3 regions. Drawn from immuneACCESS, this table holds only the in-frame rearrangements with V and J called that TCRdb kept. Clones are partly lost; checked studies trace under half to an unresolved V gene and leave the rest unexplained. Within this sample are over 30,000 clones, with roughly four fifths of them counted one time only. In total, the top ten clones hold 1.9% of the sample. The TCR was taken from an adult with an advanced solid tumor such as melanoma, head and neck, liver or kidney cancer. In this chain, TRBV27 is recombined with TRBJ2-3; the D gene cannot be named for sure. The material was CD4+ or CD8+ T cells sorted from blood, obtained in a trial of the OX40 agonist ivuxolimab. The CDR3 protein sequence reads: CASSLNLPITDTQYF. The nucleotide sequence reads TGTGCCAGCAGTTTAAATCTCCCGATCACAGATACGCAGTATTTT.